This entry is about one T cell receptor (beta chain). Its specificity is not known. The sample originates from a study of OX40 agonist ivuxolimab in advanced cancers. Study outcomes and limitations: On average, a greater number of expanded clones characterised CD8+ T cells relative to CD4+.

Libraries were prepared by immunoSEQ multiplex PCR; TCRdb keeps only in-frame clonotypes and omits some of them. Here the sample spans tens of thousands of clones, 86% being singletons. The V and J ends lost 4 bases and 2 bases respectively, with 11 bases between them. The V gene's germline CDR1 is LNHDA and CDR2 SQIVND (reference sequence). This CDR3 has 14 residues. Blood samples were obtained at baseline, cycle 4 day 1, and cycle 7 day 1. The source material was CD4+ or CD8+ T cells sorted from blood, sampled in a trial of the OX40 agonist ivuxolimab. The receptor was derived from an adult with an advanced solid tumor such as melanoma, head and neck, liver or kidney cancer. The chain carries TRBV19 and TRBJ2-5; no clear D. The CDR3, as DNA: TGTGCCAGTAGTAAGGGCAGCCTTCAAGAGACCCAGTACTTC. Translating gives CASSKGSLQETQYF.